A single T cell receptor beta chain is shown here with its context. Antigen unknown. Original analysis: Filtering differed for immunoSEQ, which gave only junction sequences without quality scores. Assay: immunoSEQ multiplex PCR; the TCRdb copy retains only in-frame clones and omits some. From that table come the V and J calls and clone size; the DNA was used to work out D and trimming. In the table there are around 2,100,000 clones, about 95% of which are singletons. The naive CD8 fraction comprised CD45RO-negative cells positively selected for CCR7 and excluded terminally differentiated effector memory CD45RA+ cells. The CDR3 consists of 14 residues. Per the germline V gene, CDR1 is LNHDA and CDR2 is SQIVND (reference sequence). Trimming removed 5 bases at V and 3 bases at J, with 14 bases between. These data belong to a study of shared clonotypes between healthy human individuals. Study-wide results and caveats: Some naive CD4 clonotypes, around 5%, turned up in common across several donors.

This sequence originates from a young man in good health. V is TRBV19 and J is TRBJ2-7; D perhaps matches TRBD2 (5 bases). The sequenced sample consisted of naive CD8+ T cells sorted from blood. CDR3 coding DNA: TGTGCCAGTAGTTTTTTGGGAGTGGGCTACGAGCAGTACTTC. This codes for CASSFLGVGYEQYF.